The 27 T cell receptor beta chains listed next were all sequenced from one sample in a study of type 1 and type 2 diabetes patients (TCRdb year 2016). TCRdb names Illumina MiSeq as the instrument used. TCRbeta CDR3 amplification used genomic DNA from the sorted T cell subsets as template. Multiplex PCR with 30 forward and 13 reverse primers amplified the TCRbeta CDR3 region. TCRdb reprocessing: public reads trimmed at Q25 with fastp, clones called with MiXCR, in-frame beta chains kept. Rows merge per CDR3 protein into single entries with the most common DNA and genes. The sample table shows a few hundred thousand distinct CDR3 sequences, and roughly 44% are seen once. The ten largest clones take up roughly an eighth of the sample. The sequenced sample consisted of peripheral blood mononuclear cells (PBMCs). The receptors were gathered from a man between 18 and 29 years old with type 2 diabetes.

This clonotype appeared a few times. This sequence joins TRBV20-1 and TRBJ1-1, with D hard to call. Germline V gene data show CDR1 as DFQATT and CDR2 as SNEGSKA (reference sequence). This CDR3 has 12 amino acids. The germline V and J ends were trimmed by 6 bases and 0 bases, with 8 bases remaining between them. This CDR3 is CSAEGVNTEAFF. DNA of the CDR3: TGCAGTGCCGAGGGTGTGAACACTGAAGCTTTCTTT.

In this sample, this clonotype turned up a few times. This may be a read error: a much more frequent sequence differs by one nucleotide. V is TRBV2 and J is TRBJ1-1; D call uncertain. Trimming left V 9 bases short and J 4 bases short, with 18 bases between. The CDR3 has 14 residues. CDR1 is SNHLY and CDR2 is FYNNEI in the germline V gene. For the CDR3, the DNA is TGTGCCAGAACCCGGTGGAGGGTGAGCACTGAAGCTTTCTTT. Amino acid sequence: CARTRWRVSTEAFF.

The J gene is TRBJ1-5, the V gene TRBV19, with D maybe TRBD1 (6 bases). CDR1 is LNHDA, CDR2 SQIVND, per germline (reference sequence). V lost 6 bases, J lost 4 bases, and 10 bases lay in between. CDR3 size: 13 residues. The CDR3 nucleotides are TGTGCCAGTAGGAGGACAGCTAATCAGCCCCAGCATTTT. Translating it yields CASRRTANQPQHF.

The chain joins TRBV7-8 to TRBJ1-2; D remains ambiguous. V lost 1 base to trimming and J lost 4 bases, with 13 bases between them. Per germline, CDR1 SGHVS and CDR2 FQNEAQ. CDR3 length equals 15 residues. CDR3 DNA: TGTGCCAGCAGCTTAGGTCCGGGTATTTTCTATGGCTACACCTTC. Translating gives CASSLGPGIFYGYTF.

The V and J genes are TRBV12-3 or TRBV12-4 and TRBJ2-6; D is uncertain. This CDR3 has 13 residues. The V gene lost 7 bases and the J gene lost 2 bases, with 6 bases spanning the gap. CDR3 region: CASNLAGANVLTF. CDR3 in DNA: TGTGCCAGCAATCTCGCTGGGGCCAACGTCCTGACTTTC.

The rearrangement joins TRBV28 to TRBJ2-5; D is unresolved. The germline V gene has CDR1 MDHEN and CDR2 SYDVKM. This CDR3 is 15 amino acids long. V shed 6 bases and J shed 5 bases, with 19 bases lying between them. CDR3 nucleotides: TGTGCCAGCAGCCCCCACCGGGCCTCGGTTGAGACCCAGTACTTC. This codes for CASSPHRASVETQYF.

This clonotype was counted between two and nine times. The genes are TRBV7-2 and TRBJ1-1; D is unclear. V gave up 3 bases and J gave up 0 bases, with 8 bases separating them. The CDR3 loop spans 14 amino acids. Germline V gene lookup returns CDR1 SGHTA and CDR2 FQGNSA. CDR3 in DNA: TGTGCCAGCAGCTTGGTATCTCTGAACACTGAAGCTTTCTTT. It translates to CASSLVSLNTEAFF.

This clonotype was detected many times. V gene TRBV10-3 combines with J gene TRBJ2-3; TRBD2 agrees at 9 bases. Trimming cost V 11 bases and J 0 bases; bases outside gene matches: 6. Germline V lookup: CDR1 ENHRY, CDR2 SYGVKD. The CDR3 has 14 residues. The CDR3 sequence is CASSSGTSTDTQYF. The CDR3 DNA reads TGTGCCTCATCTAGCGGGACGAGCACAGATACGCAGTATTTT.

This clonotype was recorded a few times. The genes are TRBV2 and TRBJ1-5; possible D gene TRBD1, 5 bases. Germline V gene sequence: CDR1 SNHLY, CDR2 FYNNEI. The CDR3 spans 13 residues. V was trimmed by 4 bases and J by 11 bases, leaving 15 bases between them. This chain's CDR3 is CASSGPRAKAQHF. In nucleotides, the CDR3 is TGTGCCAGCAGTGGGCCCAGGGCGAAAGCCCAGCATTTT.

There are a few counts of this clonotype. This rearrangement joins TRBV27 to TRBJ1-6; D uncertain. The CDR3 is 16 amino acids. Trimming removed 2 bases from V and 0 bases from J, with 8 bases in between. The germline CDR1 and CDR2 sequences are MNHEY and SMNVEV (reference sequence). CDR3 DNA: TGTGCCAGCAGTTTAACGGCAAGCTCCTATAATTCACCCCTCCACTTT. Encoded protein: CASSLTASSYNSPLHF.

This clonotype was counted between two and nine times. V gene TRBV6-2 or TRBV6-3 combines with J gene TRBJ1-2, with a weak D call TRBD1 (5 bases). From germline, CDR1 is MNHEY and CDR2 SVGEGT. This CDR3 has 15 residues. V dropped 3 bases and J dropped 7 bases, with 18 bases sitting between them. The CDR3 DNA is TGTGCCAGCAGTTATCTCCCCTCGACAGCAGCTGGCTACACCTTC. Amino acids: CASSYLPSTAAGYTF.

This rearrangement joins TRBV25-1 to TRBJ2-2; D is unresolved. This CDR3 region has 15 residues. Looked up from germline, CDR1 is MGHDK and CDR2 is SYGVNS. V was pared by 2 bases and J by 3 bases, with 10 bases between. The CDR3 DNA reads TGTGCCAGCAGTGAAGGGTACGAGTACACCGGGGAGCTGTTTTTT. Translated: CASSEGYEYTGELFF.

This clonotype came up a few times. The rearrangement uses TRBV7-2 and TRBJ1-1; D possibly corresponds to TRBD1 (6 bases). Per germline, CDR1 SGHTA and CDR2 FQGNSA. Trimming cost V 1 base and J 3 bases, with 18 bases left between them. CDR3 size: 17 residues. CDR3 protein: CASSLGGGTQSYTEAFF. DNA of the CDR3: TGTGCCAGCAGCTTAGGGGGGGGGACACAGTCTTACACTGAAGCTTTCTTT.

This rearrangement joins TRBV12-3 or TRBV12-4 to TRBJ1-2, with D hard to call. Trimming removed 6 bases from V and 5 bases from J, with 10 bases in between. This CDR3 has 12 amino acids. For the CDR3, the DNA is TGTGCCAGCAGCGGAGACTTTTATGGCTACACCTTC. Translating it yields CASSGDFYGYTF.

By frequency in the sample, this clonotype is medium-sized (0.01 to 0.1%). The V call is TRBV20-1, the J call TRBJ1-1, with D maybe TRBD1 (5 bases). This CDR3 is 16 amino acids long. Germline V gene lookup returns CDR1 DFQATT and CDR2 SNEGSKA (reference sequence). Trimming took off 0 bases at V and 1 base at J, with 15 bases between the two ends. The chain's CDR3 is CSAREAGQGGNTEAFF. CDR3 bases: TGCAGTGCTAGAGAAGCGGGGCAGGGCGGGAACACTGAAGCTTTCTTT.

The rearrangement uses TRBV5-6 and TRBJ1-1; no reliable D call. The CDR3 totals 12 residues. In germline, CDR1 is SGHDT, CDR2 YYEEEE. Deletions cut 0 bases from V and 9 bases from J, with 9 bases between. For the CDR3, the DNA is TGTGCCAGCAGCTTGGTTGATGGTCAAGCTTTCTTT. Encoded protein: CASSLVDGQAFF.

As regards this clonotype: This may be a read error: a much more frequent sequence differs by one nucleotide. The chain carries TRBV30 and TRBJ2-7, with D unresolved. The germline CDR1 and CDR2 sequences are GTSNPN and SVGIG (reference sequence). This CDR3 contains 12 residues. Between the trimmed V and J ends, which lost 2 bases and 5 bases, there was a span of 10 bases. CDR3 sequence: CAWSLVPHEQYF. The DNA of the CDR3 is TGTGCCTGGAGTCTTGTCCCCCACGAGCAGTACTTC. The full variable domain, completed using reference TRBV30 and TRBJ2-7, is SQTIHQWPATLVQPVGSPLSLECTVEGTSNPNLYWYRQAAGRGLQLLFYSVGIGQISSEVPQNLSASRPQDRQFILSSKKLLLSDSGFYLCAWSLVPHEQYFGPGTRLTVT.

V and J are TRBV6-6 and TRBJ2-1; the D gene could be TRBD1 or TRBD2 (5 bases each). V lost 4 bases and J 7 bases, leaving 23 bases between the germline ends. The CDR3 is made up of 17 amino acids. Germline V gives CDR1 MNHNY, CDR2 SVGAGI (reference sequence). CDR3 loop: CASSSWSGRGASNEQFF. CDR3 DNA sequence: TGTGCCAGCAGTTCCTGGTCGGGGCGTGGGGCGTCGAATGAGCAGTTCTTC.

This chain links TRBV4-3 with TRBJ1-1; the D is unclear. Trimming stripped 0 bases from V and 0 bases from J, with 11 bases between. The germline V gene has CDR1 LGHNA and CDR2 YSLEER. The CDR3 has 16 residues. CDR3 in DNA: TGCGCCAGCAGCCAAGATTCCGGGAACATGAACACTGAAGCTTTCTTT. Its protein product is CASSQDSGNMNTEAFF.

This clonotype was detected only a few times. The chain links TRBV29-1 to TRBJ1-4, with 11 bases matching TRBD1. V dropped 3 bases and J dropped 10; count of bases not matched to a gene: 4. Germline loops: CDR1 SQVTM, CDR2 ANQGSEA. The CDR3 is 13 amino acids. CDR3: CSVEGTGGGKLFF. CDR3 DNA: TGCAGCGTTGAGGGGACAGGGGGAGGAAAACTGTTTTTT.

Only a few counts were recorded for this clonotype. Here the CDR3 DNA reads TGTGCCAGCAGTTACAGGGTGATGAACACCGGGGAGCTGTTTTTT. It specifies CASSYRVMNTGELFF. The chain is built from TRBV7-2 and TRBJ2-2; D is perhaps TRBD1 (6 bases). There are 15 residues in the CDR3. The V and J ends lost 6 bases and 1 base respectively, with 12 bases between them. CDR1 and CDR2 from the germline V gene are SGHTA and FQGNSA.

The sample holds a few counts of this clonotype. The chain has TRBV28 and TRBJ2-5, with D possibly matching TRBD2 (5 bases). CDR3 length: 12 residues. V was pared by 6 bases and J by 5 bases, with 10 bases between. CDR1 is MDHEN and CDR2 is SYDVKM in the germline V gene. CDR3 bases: TGTGCCAGCAGACGGACGGGGGAGACCCAGTACTTC. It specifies CASRRTGETQYF.

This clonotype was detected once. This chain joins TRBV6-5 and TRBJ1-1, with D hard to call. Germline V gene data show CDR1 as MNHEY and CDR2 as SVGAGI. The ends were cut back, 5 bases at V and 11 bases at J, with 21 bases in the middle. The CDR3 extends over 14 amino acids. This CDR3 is CASSEPFIGSEAFF. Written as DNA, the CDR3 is TGTGCCAGCAGTGAACCTTTTATAGGCAGCGAGGCTTTCTTT.

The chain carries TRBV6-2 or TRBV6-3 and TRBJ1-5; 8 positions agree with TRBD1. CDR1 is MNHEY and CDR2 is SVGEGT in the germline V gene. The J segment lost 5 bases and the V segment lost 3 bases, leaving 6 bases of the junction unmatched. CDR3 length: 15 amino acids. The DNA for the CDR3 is TGTGCCAGCAGTTATGGCGCAGGGGGCCATCAGCCCCAGCATTTT. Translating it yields CASSYGAGGHQPQHF.

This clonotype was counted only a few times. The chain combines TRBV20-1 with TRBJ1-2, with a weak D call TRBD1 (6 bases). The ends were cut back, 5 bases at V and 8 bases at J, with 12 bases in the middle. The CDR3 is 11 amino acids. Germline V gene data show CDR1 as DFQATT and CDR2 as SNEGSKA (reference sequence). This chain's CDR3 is CSAFTGWGYTF. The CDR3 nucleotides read TGCAGTGCTTTTACAGGGTGGGGCTACACCTTC.

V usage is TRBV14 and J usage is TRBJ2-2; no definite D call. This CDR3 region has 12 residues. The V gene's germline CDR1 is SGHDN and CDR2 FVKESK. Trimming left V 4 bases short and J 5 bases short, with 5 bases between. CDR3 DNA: TGTGCCAGCAGCCCACATACCGGGGAGCTGTTTTTT. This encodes CASSPHTGELFF.

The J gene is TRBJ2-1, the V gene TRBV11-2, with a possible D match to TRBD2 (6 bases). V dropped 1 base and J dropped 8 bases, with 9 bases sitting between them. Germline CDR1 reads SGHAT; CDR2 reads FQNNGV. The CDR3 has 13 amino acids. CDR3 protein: CASSLGLEYEQFF. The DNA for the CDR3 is TGTGCCAGCAGCTTAGGACTAGAGTATGAGCAGTTCTTC.